The rows below give T cell receptor beta chains drawn from one sample of a study of blood T cell repertoires in COVID-19. Produced via immunoSEQ multiplex PCR; TCRdb's table is partial and in-frame only. The sample yields more than 250,000 clones, roughly 84% seen once. Sequenced material: peripheral blood. Every receptor here comes from a man aged 50-60 years with active or convalescent COVID-19. The CDR3 runs from the conserved cysteine through the conserved F or W. The D gene is left open where the match is weak. A row's size may be missing; if present it is once, few, many or a size class.

D gene,CDR3 length,V gene,clone size,J gene,CDR3 protein,CDR3 DNA
-,16,TRBV18,-,TRBJ1-6,CASSRQEGNGNSPLHF,TGTGCCAGCTCGCGGCAGGAGGGGAACGGAAATTCACCCCTCCACTTT
-,15,TRBV7-2,few,TRBJ2-6,CASSPSKPGANVLTF,TGTGCCAGCAGCCCAAGTAAGCCTGGGGCCAACGTCCTGACTTTC
TRBD1,17,TRBV7-6,-,TRBJ1-4,CASSLNIGTGGNEKLFF,TGTGCCAGCAGCTTAAACATCGGGACAGGGGGTAATGAAAAACTGTTTTTT
-,17,TRBV11-2,-,TRBJ2-2,CASSSPLLGPGTGELFF,TGTGCCAGCAGCTCACCACTTCTGGGCCCTGGGACCGGGGAGCTGTTTTTT
-,13,TRBV6-5,-,TRBJ1-2,CASRAGLNYGYTF,TGTGCCAGCAGGGCGGGGTTGAACTATGGCTACACCTTC
-,12,TRBV24-1,-,TRBJ1-2,CATSDFGYGYTF,TGTGCCACCAGTGATTTCGGGTATGGCTACACCTTC
TRBD1,17,TRBV4-1,-,TRBJ1-4,CASSQDEGQATNEKLFF,TGCGCCAGCAGCCAAGATGAGGGACAGGCAACTAATGAAAAACTGTTTTTT
-,14,TRBV19,-,TRBJ1-5,CASSMQGIYQPQHF,TGTGCCAGTAGTATGCAGGGGATCTATCAGCCCCAGCATTTT
-,17,TRBV24-1,-,TRBJ1-2,CATTGRVASVSNYGYTF,TGTGCCACCACCGGCAGGGTGGCGAGTGTCTCTAACTATGGCTACACCTTC
-,14,TRBV3-1/TRBV3-2,-,TRBJ1-4,CASSQGALGGKLFF,TGTGCCAGCAGCCAAGGGGCCCTCGGGGGAAAACTGTTTTTT
TRBD2,17,TRBV27,-,TRBJ2-3,CASSLRWLAVGADTQYF,TGTGCCAGCAGTTTAAGATGGCTAGCGGTAGGGGCAGATACGCAGTATTTT
-,17,TRBV18,-,TRBJ2-4,CASSAADRAGEKNIQYF,TGTGCCAGCTCAGCCGCGGACAGGGCGGGGGAAAAAAACATTCAGTACTTC
TRBD1,14,TRBV29-1,-,TRBJ2-7,CSVTGTGGAYEQYF,TGCAGCGTTACCGGGACAGGGGGCGCATACGAGCAGTACTTC
TRBD1,13,TRBV7-2,-,TRBJ1-2,CASSRTGNYGYTF,TGTGCCAGCAGCCGGACAGGGAACTATGGCTACACCTTC
-,13,TRBV7-2,-,TRBJ1-2,CASTNRAGGIITF,TGTGCCAGCACCAACCGGGCCGGGGGTATAATCACCTTC
-,15,TRBV30,once,TRBJ1-3,CAWSARGLSGNTIYF,TGTGCCTGGAGTGCCAGGGGATTGTCTGGAAACACCATATATTTT
TRBD1,16,TRBV5-1,few,TRBJ1-2,CASSNGGTGDNYGYTF,TGCGCCAGCAGCAATGGTGGGACAGGGGACAACTATGGCTACACCTTC
-,14,TRBV4-3,-,TRBJ2-3,CASSQTYSTDTQYF,TGCGCCAGCAGCCAAACCTATAGCACAGATACGCAGTATTTT
-,14,TRBV29-1,-,TRBJ1-1,CSVGSPEGGTEAFF,TGCAGCGTTGGTAGTCCCGAGGGAGGGACTGAAGCTTTCTTT
TRBD2,16,TRBV5-1,-,TRBJ2-1,CASSLAPGLAYNEQFF,TGCGCCAGCAGCTTGGCCCCGGGACTAGCCTACAATGAGCAGTTCTTC
TRBD2,15,TRBV28,-,TRBJ2-1,CASSRGTRGNNEQFF,TGTGCCAGCAGCCGCGGGACTAGGGGGAACAATGAGCAGTTCTTC
TRBD1,17,TRBV19,-,TRBJ2-1,CASSIAIGQGLYNEQFF,TGTGCCAGTAGTATAGCTATCGGACAGGGCCTCTACAATGAGCAGTTCTTC
TRBD1,14,TRBV6-1,-,TRBJ1-5,CASYGTGSNQPQHF,TGTGCCAGCTATGGGACAGGTAGCAATCAGCCCCAGCATTTT
-,17,TRBV5-1,-,TRBJ2-1,CASSLAARAFSYNEQFF,TGCGCCAGCAGCTTGGCCGCCAGGGCTTTTTCCTACAATGAGCAGTTCTTC
TRBD1,15,TRBV19,-,TRBJ2-3,CASSPTGLGTDTQYF,TGTGCCAGTAGTCCGACAGGGTTGGGCACAGATACGCAGTATTTT
-,10,TRBV28,-,TRBJ2-7,CATSLSEQYF,TGTGCCACCTCTCTCAGCGAGCAGTACTTC
TRBD1,14,TRBV11-2,-,TRBJ1-2,CASRTGLRGYGYTF,TGTGCCAGCAGGACAGGGCTCAGAGGGTATGGCTACACCTTC
-,16,TRBV9,few,TRBJ2-1,CASSVQGGTSYNEQFF,TGTGCCAGCAGCGTCCAGGGGGGCACTTCCTACAATGAGCAGTTCTTC
-,13,TRBV28,-,TRBJ1-6,CASSGAMGSPLHF,TGTGCCAGTTCAGGGGCAATGGGTTCACCCCTCCACTTT
-,14,TRBV5-1,-,TRBJ2-1,CASSPEDSYNEQFF,TGCGCCAGCAGCCCAGAGGACAGCTACAATGAGCAGTTCTTC
TRBD1,14,TRBV28,-,TRBJ2-7,CASSLGDRAYEQYF,TGTGCCAGCAGTTTGGGGGACAGGGCGTACGAGCAGTACTTC
-,14,TRBV25-1,-,TRBJ1-1,CASSEQGRNTEAFF,TGTGCCAGCAGTGAACAGGGAAGGAACACTGAAGCTTTCTTT
-,13,TRBV27,-,TRBJ2-5,CASSLRSGGTQYF,TGTGCCAGCAGTTTAAGAAGCGGTGGGACCCAGTACTTC
TRBD2,16,TRBV19,-,TRBJ2-2,CASTASGAPNTGELFF,TGTGCCAGTACGGCTAGCGGGGCGCCGAACACCGGGGAGCTGTTTTTT
TRBD1,15,TRBV5-1,-,TRBJ1-2,CASSYALDRGGGYTF,TGCGCCAGCAGCTACGCCCTCGACAGGGGAGGGGGCTACACCTTC
TRBD1,13,TRBV30,-,TRBJ2-7,CAWTTGGSFEQYF,TGTGCCTGGACGACAGGGGGCTCCTTCGAGCAGTACTTC
TRBD1,14,TRBV7-9,-,TRBJ1-2,CASSLAGTGGGYTF,TGTGCCAGCAGCTTAGCGGGAACAGGGGGAGGCTACACCTTC
TRBD1,13,TRBV30,-,TRBJ1-4,CACSAGGYEKLFF,TGTGCCTGTTCGGCAGGGGGATATGAAAAACTGTTTTTT
-,12,TRBV6-2/TRBV6-3,-,TRBJ2-1,CASSALAFEQFF,TGTGCCAGCAGCGCTCTAGCGTTTGAGCAGTTCTTC
-,13,TRBV28,-,TRBJ2-1,CASSLPTYNEQFF,TGTGCCAGCAGTTTACCAACCTACAATGAGCAGTTCTTC
TRBD2,12,TRBV19,-,TRBJ2-7,CASSIREGQQYF,TGTGCCAGTAGTATACGGGAGGGGCAGCAGTACTTC
-,13,TRBV11-2,-,TRBJ2-5,CASSFGSQETQYF,TGTGCCAGCAGCTTTGGCAGCCAAGAGACCCAGTACTTC
-,12,TRBV7-9,-,TRBJ2-7,CASSLTSYEQYF,TGTGCCAGCAGCTTAACCAGCTACGAGCAGTACTTC
TRBD1,19,TRBV4-2,-,TRBJ1-4,CASSQEWHRGETTNEKLFF,TGTGCCAGCAGCCAAGAGTGGCACAGGGGCGAGACAACTAATGAAAAACTGTTTTTT
-,16,TRBV30,-,TRBJ1-3,CAWSVLGSVSGNTIYF,TGTGCCTGGAGTGTACTCGGAAGCGTCTCTGGAAACACCATATATTTT
TRBD2,15,TRBV6-2/TRBV6-3,-,TRBJ2-3,CASSVRRGGVDTQYF,TGTGCCAGCAGCGTCCGGCGGGGGGGCGTGGATACGCAGTATTTT
TRBD2,16,TRBV27,-,TRBJ2-2,CASSYAGTRVTGELFF,TGTGCCAGCAGCTATGCCGGGACTAGGGTCACCGGGGAGCTGTTTTTT
TRBD1,18,TRBV27,-,TRBJ1-3,CASHVGQGRQGTGNTIYF,TGTGCCAGCCACGTAGGACAGGGGAGGCAAGGGACTGGAAACACCATATATTTT
-,14,TRBV6-5,-,TRBJ1-5,CASSYWGGDQPQHF,TGTGCCAGCAGTTATTGGGGAGGAGATCAGCCCCAGCATTTT